Sequencing of this T cell receptor beta chain was carried out in a study of blood T cell repertoires in COVID-19. Germline CDR1 reads GTSNPN; CDR2 reads SVGIG (reference sequence). The CDR3 consists of 13 residues. Trimming pared 2 bases from V and 0 bases from J, leaving 7 bases between. Repertoires were generated with immunoSEQ multiplex PCR, while TCRdb's copy carries only in-frame clones and drops some. In the table there are more than 60,000 clones, 84% of which are singletons. This TCR was sampled from a man in his fifties or sixties with acute or convalescent COVID-19. The sequenced sample consisted of peripheral blood. The chain couples TRBV30 to TRBJ1-1; TRBD1 is a possible D gene (6 bases). CDR3 coding DNA: TGTGCCTGGAGTACAGGGTTGAACACTGAAGCTTTCTTT. Translation gives CAWSTGLNTEAFF.